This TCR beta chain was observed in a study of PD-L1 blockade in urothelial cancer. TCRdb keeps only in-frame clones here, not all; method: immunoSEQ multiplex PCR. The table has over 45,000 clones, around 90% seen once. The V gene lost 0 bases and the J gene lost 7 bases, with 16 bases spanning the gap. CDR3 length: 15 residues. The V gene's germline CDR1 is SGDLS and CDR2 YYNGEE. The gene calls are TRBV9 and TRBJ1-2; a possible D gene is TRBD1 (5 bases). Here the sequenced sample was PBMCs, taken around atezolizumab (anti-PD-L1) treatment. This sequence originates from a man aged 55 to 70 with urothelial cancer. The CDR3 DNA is TGTGCCAGCAGCGTAGGATCCAGGGTGGTGGGTGGCTACACCTTC. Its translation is CASSVGSRVVGGYTF.